The clone carrying this T cell receptor (beta chain) was detected many times. Its cognate antigen is unknown. The ends were cut back, 4 bases at V and 3 bases at J, with 12 bases in the middle. The length of the CDR3 is 14 residues. CDR1 and CDR2 from the germline V gene are SGHTA and FQGNSA. This sample was included in a study of human T cells and chemical hapten exposure. Study details: After 6 days, upper back 0.01% DPC patch tests were scored. Whole-study results and caveats: Patch test score was positively correlated with the counts of PT1 expanded TCRs.

Time point noted: patch test 1, 2 weeks after DPC sensitization. Treatment of the sample: therapeutic diphenylcyclopropenone sensitization with weekly scalp DPC. Donation of samples came from alopecia patients who were 18 to 70 years old and suitable for DPC. In the original analysis: Samples ranged from about 23,224 to 690,600 TCRs, with a median of approximately 100,000. One entry per CDR3 protein, called by TCRdb with MiXCR from the RACE reads. V and J calls and clone size were set by TCRdb, not the authors. Among about 49,000 distinct CDR3 sequences, about 10% were seen once, and the ten largest hold roughly 4.4%.

Specimen: whole blood, collected in connection with sensitization to the hapten diphenylcyclopropenone (DPC). The J gene is TRBJ1-1, the V gene TRBV7-2; the D is unclear. The clonotype originates from a woman aged 45-59 years with alopecia areata. Some clones in this sample may be carry-over from other donors' samples. CDR3 amino acids: CASSSREIYTEAFF. The CDR3 nucleotides read TGTGCCAGCAGCTCTAGGGAGATATACACTGAAGCTTTCTTT.